This entry concerns a single T cell receptor (beta chain). Its antigen is as yet unknown. These data belong to a study of tumor and adjacent non-tumor tissue in lung cancer. Study summary: Patients comprised 12 adenocarcinoma, 2 squamous cell carcinoma and 1 small cell lung cancer. Study-level results: Shorter survival was associated with higher TCR diversity in tumors. In normal lung, the top 100 clones were significantly more dominant than in tumor.

V shed 6 bases, J shed 3 bases, and the junction held 8 bases outside the gene matches. The CDR3 runs to 15 residues. CDR1 is MNHNS and CDR2 is SASEGT in the germline V gene. Three rounds of nested PCR, following a modified ARM-PCR protocol, produced the TCRbeta library. TCRdb reanalysed the multiplex PCR reads using MiXCR and keeps one entry per CDR3 protein. The table lists 47,000 or so distinct CDR3 sequences, around 60% of them singletons. RNA was extracted from bulk tissue without any cell sorting. This non-tumor lung sample came from over 3 cm beyond the tumor edge. Donors were chemotherapy-naive, newly diagnosed lung cancer surgical patients in China, August–late 2014.

Sequencing was carried out using distant non-tumor lung tissue. This clonotype originated in a woman in her 70s with non-small cell lung cancer. This chain connects TRBV6-1 to TRBJ2-3, with 8 bases aligning to TRBD2. The DNA for the CDR3 is TGTGCCAGCAGCCCACTAGCGGTGAATACAGATACGCAGTATTTT. This translates into CASSPLAVNTDTQYF.